This TCR beta chain was found in a study of circulating and synovial CD4+ cells in juvenile arthritis. For this clone: Its antigen is undetermined.

The method was immunoSEQ multiplex PCR; TCRdb's version includes in-frame clones alone and lacks a portion of them. The sample gives tens of thousands of clones, over 90% of which show up once; 0.68% is in the top ten. Study results and limitations: Diversity here was lower than in bulk blood CD4 cells. Circulating pathogenic-like and bulk T cells looked alike by Vbeta family usage. Shared-clonotype fractions with synovium likely underestimate full repertoire overlap.

Samples derive from patients with active juvenile idiopathic arthritis. CDR1 is WNHNN and CDR2 is SYGVQD in the germline V gene (reference sequence). V was clipped by 4 bases and J by 1 base, with 7 bases between them. This CDR3 contains 13 residues. Sequencing input: CD4+ T cells from blood. The V gene is TRBV10-1, the J gene TRBJ1-1; D uncertain. This TCR was sampled from a human donor with juvenile idiopathic arthritis. This CDR3 is CASSGLRNTEAFF. The CDR3 DNA reads as TGCGCCAGCAGTGGACTCAGGAACACTGAAGCTTTCTTT.